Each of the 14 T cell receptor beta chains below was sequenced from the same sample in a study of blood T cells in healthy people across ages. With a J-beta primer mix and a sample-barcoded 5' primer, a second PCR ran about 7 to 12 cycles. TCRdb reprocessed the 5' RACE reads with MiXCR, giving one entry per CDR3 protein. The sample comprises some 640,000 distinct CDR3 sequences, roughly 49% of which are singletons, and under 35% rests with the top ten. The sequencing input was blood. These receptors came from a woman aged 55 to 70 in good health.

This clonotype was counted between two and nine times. CDR3 DNA: TGTGCCAGCACCCGCGGCCCGACTTCCTACGAGCAGTACTTC. Translation: CASTRGPTSYEQYF. This rearrangement joins TRBV7-2 to TRBJ2-7; the D is unclear. CDR1 is SGHTA, CDR2 FQGNSA, per germline. This CDR3 has 14 amino acids. V was cut by 7 bases and J by 1 base, with 14 bases left in between.

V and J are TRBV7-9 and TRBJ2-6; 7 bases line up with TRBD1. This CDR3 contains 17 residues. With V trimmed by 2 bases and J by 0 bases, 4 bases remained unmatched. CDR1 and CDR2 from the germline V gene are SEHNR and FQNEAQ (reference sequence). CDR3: CASSLLTGPSGANVLTF. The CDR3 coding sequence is TGTGCCAGCAGCTTATTGACAGGGCCCTCTGGGGCCAACGTCCTGACTTTC.

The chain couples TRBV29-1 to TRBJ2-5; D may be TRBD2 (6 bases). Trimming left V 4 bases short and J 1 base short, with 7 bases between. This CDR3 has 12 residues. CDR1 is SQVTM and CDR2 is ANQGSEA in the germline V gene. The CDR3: CSVAAGQETQYF. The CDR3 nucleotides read TGCAGCGTTGCAGCGGGCCAAGAGACCCAGTACTTC. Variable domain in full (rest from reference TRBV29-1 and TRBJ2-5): SAVISQKPSRDICQRGTSLTIQCQVDSQVTMMFWYRQQPGQSLTLIATANQGSEATYESGFVIDKFPISRPNLTFSTLTVSNMSPEDSSIYLCSVAAGQETQYFGPGTRLLVL.

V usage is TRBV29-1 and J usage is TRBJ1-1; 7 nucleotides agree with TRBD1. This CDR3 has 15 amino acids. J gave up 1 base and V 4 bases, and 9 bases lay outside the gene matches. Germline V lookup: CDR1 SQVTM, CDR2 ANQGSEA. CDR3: CSVVGSRDRNTEAFF. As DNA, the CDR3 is TGCAGCGTTGTGGGGAGCCGGGACAGGAACACTGAAGCTTTCTTT.

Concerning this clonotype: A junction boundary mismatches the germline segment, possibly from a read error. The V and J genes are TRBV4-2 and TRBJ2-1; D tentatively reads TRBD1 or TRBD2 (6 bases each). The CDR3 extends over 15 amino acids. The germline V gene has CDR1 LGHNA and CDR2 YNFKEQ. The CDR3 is CTSSQGGGLVYEQFF. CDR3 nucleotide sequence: TGTACCAGCAGCCAAGGGGGAGGCCTCGTCTATGAGCAGTTCTTC.

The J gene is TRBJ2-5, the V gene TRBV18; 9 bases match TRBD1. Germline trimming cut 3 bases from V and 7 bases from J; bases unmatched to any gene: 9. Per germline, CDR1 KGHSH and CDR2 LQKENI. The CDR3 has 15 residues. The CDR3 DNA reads TGTGCCAGCTCACCCTCAGGGACAGGGTCGGCGACCCAGTACTTC. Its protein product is CASSPSGTGSATQYF. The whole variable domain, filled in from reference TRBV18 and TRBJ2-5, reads NAGVMQNPRHLVRRRGQEARLRCSPMKGHSHVYWYRQLPEEGLKFMVYLQKENIIDESGMPKERFSAEFPKEGPSILRIQQVVRGDSAAYFCASSPSGTGSATQYFGPGTRLLVL.

The CDR3 nucleotides are TGCGCCAGCAGCTTGGAGTCAGGCCTCACAGATACGCAGTATTTT. Protein sequence: CASSLESGLTDTQYF. This sequence joins TRBV5-1 and TRBJ2-3; D is unclear. V was clipped by 0 bases and J by 2 bases, with 10 bases between them. This CDR3 is 15 amino acids long. CDR1 and CDR2 (germline): SGHRS, YFSETQ. Based on the CDR3 plus reference TRBV5-1 and TRBJ2-3, the full variable domain is KAGVTQTPRYLIKTRGQQVTLSCSPISGHRSVSWYQQTPGQGLQFLFEYFSETQRNKGNFPGRFSGRQFSNSRSEMNVSTLELGDSALYLCASSLESGLTDTQYFGPGTRLTVL.

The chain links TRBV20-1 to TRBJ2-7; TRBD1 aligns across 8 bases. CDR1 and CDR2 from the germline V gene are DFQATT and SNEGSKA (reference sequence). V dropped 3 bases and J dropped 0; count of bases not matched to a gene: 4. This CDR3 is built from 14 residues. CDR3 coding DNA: TGCAGTGCTAGTACGCAGGGGGCCTCCTACGAGCAGTACTTC. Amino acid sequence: CSASTQGASYEQYF.

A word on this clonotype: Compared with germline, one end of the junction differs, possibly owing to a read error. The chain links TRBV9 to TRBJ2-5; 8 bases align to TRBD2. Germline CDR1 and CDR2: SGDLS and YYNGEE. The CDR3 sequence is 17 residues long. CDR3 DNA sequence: TGTGCCAGCAGCGAGGTTCCTCAGCGGGAGTGGGGAGAGACCCTGTACTTC. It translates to CASSEVPQREWGETLYF.

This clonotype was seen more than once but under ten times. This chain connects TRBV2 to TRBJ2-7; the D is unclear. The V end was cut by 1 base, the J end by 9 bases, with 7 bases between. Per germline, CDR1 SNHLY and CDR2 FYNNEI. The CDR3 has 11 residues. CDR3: CASSEGGGQYF. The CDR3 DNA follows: TGTGCCAGCAGTGAAGGAGGCGGGCAGTACTTC.

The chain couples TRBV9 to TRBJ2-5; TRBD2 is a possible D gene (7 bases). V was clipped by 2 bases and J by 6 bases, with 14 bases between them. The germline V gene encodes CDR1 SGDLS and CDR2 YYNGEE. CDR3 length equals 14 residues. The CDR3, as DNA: TGTGCCAGCAGCGTCGGCAGGGGAGGGCAGACCCAGTACTTC. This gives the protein CASSVGRGGQTQYF.

The CDR3 loop reads CASSYAGLAGGIYNEQFF. CDR3 nucleotides: TGTGCCAGCAGTTATGCGGGACTAGCGGGAGGGATCTACAATGAGCAGTTCTTC. V gene TRBV27 combines with J gene TRBJ2-1; 16 bases match TRBD2. J lost 3 bases, V lost 4 bases, and 6 bases had no gene match. The CDR3 contains 18 residues. Germline CDR1 is MNHEY and CDR2 is SMNVEV (reference sequence).

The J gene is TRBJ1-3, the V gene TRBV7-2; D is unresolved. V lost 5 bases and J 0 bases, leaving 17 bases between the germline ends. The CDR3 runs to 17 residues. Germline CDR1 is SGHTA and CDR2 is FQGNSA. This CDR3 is CASSPAPHTVSGNTIYF. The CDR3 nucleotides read TGTGCCAGCAGCCCCGCCCCCCATACCGTCTCTGGAAACACCATATATTTT.

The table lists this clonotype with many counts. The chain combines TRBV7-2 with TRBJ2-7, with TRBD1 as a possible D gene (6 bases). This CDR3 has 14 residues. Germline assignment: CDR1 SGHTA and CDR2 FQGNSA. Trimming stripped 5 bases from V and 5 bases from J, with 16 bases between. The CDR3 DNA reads TGTGCCAGCAGCCCACAGGGCCCGTTGAACGAGCAGTACTTC. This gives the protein CASSPQGPLNEQYF.